The clone carrying this T cell receptor beta chain was found many times. The antigen remains undetermined. This specimen belongs to a study of T cells after yellow fever vaccination. A 5'RACE template-switching step, the method used to make TCR cDNA, added a universal primer site and UMIs. TCRdb re-called the 5' RACE reads through MiXCR, storing one row per CDR3 protein. The sample includes around 320,000 distinct CDR3 sequences, around 9.3% of them seen just once. Germline assignment: CDR1 SGHTA and CDR2 FQGNSA. Trimming pared 5 bases from V and 4 bases from J, leaving 18 bases between. The CDR3 covers 15 residues. Points from the study as a whole: Abundant clonotypes from the bulk population could get into FACS-sorted repertoires as contaminants.

The chain combines TRBV7-2 with TRBJ2-7, with D possibly being TRBD2 (7 bases). This sample comprised CD4+ T cells sorted from PBMCs, obtained 5 days after the yellow fever booster vaccination. The sequence was obtained from a man between 18 and 35 years old who received the YFV17D yellow fever vaccine. This CDR3 is CASSTAGAAGYEQYF. As DNA, the CDR3 is TGTGCCAGCAGCACGGCGGGGGCTGCGGGTTACGAGCAGTACTTC.